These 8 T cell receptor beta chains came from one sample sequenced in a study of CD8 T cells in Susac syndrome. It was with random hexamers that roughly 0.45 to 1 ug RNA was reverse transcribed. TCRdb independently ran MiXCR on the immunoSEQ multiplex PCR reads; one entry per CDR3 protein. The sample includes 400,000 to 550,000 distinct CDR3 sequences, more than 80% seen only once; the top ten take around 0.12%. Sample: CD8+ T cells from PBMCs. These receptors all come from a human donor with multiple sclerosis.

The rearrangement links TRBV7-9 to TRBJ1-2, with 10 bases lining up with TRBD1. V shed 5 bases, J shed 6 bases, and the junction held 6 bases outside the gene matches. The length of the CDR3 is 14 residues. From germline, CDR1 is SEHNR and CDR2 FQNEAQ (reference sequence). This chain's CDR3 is CASSPDRGQDGYTF. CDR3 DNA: TGTGCCAGCAGCCCTGACAGGGGGCAGGATGGCTACACCTTC.

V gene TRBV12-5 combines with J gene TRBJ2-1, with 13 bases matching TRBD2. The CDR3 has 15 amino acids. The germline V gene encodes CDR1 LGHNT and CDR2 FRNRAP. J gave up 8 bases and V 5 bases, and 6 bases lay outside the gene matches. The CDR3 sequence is CASGAGTSGVDEQFF. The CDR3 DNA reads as TGTGCTAGTGGTGCCGGGACTAGCGGGGTAGATGAGCAGTTCTTC.

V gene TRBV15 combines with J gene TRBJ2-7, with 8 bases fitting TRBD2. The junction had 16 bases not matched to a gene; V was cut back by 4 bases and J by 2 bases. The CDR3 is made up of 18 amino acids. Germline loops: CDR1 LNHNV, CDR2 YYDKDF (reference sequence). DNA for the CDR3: TGTGCCACCAGCAAAAGGGGTGTGGCGGGGGGCCCTACCTACGAGCAGTACTTC. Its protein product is CATSKRGVAGGPTYEQYF.

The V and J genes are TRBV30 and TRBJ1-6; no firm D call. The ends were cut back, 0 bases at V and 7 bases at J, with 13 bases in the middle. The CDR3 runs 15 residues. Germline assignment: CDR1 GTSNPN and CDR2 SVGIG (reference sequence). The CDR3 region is CAWSVTGSVNSPLHF. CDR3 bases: TGTGCCTGGAGTGTAACGGGGTCAGTAAATTCACCCCTCCACTTT. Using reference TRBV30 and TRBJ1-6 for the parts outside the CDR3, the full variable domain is SQTIHQWPATLVQPVGSPLSLECTVEGTSNPNLYWYRQAAGRGLQLLFYSVGIGQISSEVPQNLSASRPQDRQFILSSKKLLLSDSGFYLCAWSVTGSVNSPLHFGNGTRLTVT.

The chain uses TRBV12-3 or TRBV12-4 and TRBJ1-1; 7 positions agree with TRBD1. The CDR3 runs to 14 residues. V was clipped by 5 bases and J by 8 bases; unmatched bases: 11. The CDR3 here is CASSVGTAKLEAFF. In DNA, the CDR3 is TGTGCCAGCAGTGTAGGGACAGCAAAATTAGAAGCTTTCTTT.

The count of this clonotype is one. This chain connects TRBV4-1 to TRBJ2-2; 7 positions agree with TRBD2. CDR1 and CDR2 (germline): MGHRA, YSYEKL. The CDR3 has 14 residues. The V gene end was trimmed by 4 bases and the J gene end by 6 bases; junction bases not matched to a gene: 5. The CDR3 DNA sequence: TGCGCCAGCAGCCCCGGGACTACGGCCGGGGAGCTGTTTTTT. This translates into CASSPGTTAGELFF.

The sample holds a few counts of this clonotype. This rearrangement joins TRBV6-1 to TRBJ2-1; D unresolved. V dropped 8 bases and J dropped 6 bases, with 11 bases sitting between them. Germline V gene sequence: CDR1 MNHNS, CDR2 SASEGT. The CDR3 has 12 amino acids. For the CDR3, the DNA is TGTGCCAGCTCTGAGGTGGGCAATGAGCAGTTCTTC. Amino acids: CASSEVGNEQFF.

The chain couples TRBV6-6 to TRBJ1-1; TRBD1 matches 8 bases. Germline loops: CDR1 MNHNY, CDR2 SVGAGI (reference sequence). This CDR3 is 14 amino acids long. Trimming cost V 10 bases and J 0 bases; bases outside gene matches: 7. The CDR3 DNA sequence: TGTGCCACTGGACAGGGACTAATGAACACTGAAGCTTTCTTT. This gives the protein CATGQGLMNTEAFF.